Listed below are T cell receptor beta chains from one sample, sequenced in a study of blood T cell repertoires in COVID-19. Produced via immunoSEQ multiplex PCR; TCRdb's table is partial and in-frame only. Altogether fewer than 110,000 clones are present, 80% to 95% being singletons, with the ten largest covering about 5.7%. Sequenced material: peripheral blood. These TCRs come from a man aged 45-65 years with active COVID-19. CDR3s include the opening cysteine and the closing phenylalanine or tryptophan. Each record gives: clone size, V gene, J gene, D gene, CDR3 protein, CDR3 DNA. D genes are given only for firm matches. Clone sizes are given selectively: once, few, many, or a class where the clone is expanded.

size: .
V: TRBV7-3
J: TRBJ2-1
D: TRBD2
CDR3: CASSLGPAGSGNEQFF
DNA: TGTGCCAGCAGCCTGGGACCAGCGGGGTCGGGCAATGAGCAGTTCTTC

size: .
V: TRBV28
J: TRBJ1-3
D: .
CDR3: CASSFRSLGNTIYF
DNA: TGTGCCAGCAGTTTTAGGAGTTTGGGAAACACCATATATTTT

size: .
V: TRBV5-4
J: TRBJ2-5
D: TRBD2
CDR3: CASSSGLAGETQYF
DNA: TGTGCCAGCAGCTCGGGACTAGCGGGAGAGACCCAGTACTTC

size: .
V: TRBV15
J: TRBJ1-4
D: .
CDR3: CATSRDRGNGEKLFF
DNA: TGTGCCACCAGCAGAGATAGAGGGAATGGAGAAAAACTGTTTTTT

size: once
V: TRBV3-1/TRBV3-2
J: TRBJ2-2
D: .
CDR3: CASSYAAGELFF
DNA: TGTGCCAGCAGCTACGCAGCCGGGGAGCTGTTTTTT

size: few
V: TRBV10-1
J: TRBJ2-1
D: .
CDR3: CASTLNNSLDEQFF
DNA: TGCGCCAGCACCCTAAATAACTCCCTCGATGAGCAGTTCTTC

size: .
V: TRBV30
J: TRBJ1-2
D: TRBD1
CDR3: CAWSRSGGDGYTF
DNA: TGTGCCTGGAGTAGGTCAGGGGGCGATGGCTACACCTTC

size: .
V: TRBV7-9
J: TRBJ2-5
D: .
CDR3: CASSFLGETQYF
DNA: TGTGCCAGCAGCTTTCTCGGAGAGACCCAGTACTTC

size: .
V: TRBV19
J: TRBJ1-4
D: .
CDR3: CASNPGRSENEKLFF
DNA: TGTGCCAGTAATCCTGGGAGATCTGAGAATGAAAAACTGTTTTTT

size: few
V: TRBV4-1
J: TRBJ2-1
D: .
CDR3: CASSQRGSSGYNEQFF
DNA: TGCGCCAGCAGCCAGAGGGGGTCAAGCGGCTACAATGAGCAGTTCTTC

size: once
V: TRBV20-1
J: TRBJ1-1
D: .
CDR3: CSASRAGNTEAFF
DNA: TGCAGTGCTAGTCGCGCGGGTAACACTGAAGCTTTCTTT

size: .
V: TRBV9
J: TRBJ1-6
D: .
CDR3: CASSVAGGTNSPLHF
DNA: TGTGCCAGCAGCGTTGCCGGGGGGACTAATTCACCCCTCCACTTT

size: few
V: TRBV7-3
J: TRBJ2-2
D: TRBD2
CDR3: CASSLAGGPTGELFF
DNA: TGTGCCAGCAGCTTAGCGGGAGGACCCACCGGGGAGCTGTTTTTT

size: .
V: TRBV5-1
J: TRBJ2-1
D: TRBD2
CDR3: CASSLLRAGGNNEQFF
DNA: TGCGCCAGCAGCCTCTTGAGAGCGGGAGGTAACAATGAGCAGTTCTTC

size: .
V: TRBV18
J: TRBJ1-2
D: .
CDR3: CASSGQINYGYTF
DNA: TGTGCCAGCTCAGGACAGATTAACTATGGCTACACCTTC

size: .
V: TRBV6-4
J: TRBJ2-3
D: .
CDR3: CASSDSSRATDTQYF
DNA: TGTGCCAGCAGTGACTCTAGCAGGGCAACAGATACGCAGTATTTT

size: .
V: TRBV5-4
J: TRBJ1-1
D: .
CDR3: CASSLAGHTEAFF
DNA: TGTGCCAGCAGCTTGGCAGGTCACACTGAAGCTTTCTTT

size: .
V: TRBV10-3
J: TRBJ1-1
D: .
CDR3: CAISDGRGTEAFF
DNA: TGTGCCATCAGTGACGGCCGGGGTACTGAAGCTTTCTTT

size: .
V: TRBV12-3/TRBV12-4
J: TRBJ2-1
D: TRBD2
CDR3: CASSVGGDNEQFF
DNA: TGTGCCAGCAGTGTGGGAGGGGACAATGAGCAGTTCTTC

size: .
V: TRBV18
J: TRBJ2-4
D: TRBD2
CDR3: CASSQGLAGDKNIQYF
DNA: TGTGCCAGCTCACAGGGACTAGCGGGGGACAAAAACATTCAGTACTTC

size: .
V: TRBV5-1
J: TRBJ2-3
D: TRBD2
CDR3: CASSLEAGGPPADTQYF
DNA: TGCGCCAGCAGCTTGGAGGCGGGAGGGCCCCCCGCAGATACGCAGTATTTT

size: .
V: TRBV14
J: TRBJ1-1
D: TRBD1
CDR3: CASSQDPRDRGCMNTEAFF
DNA: TGTGCCAGCAGCCAAGACCCTAGGGACAGGGGGTGTATGAACACTGAAGCTTTCTTT

size: .
V: TRBV6-1
J: TRBJ2-7
D: TRBD2
CDR3: CASSEYGAGGTYEQYF
DNA: TGTGCCAGCAGTGAATACGGAGCGGGAGGGACCTACGAGCAGTACTTC

size: once
V: TRBV11-2
J: TRBJ2-3
D: TRBD1
CDR3: CASSSGTGITDTQYF
DNA: TGTGCCAGCAGCTCCGGGACAGGGATCACAGATACGCAGTATTTT

size: .
V: TRBV28
J: TRBJ1-1
D: TRBD1
CDR3: CASSSGQLNTEAFF
DNA: TGTGCCAGCAGTTCGGGACAGCTGAACACTGAAGCTTTCTTT

size: once
V: TRBV11-2
J: TRBJ1-5
D: .
CDR3: CASSRNGRENQPQHF
DNA: TGTGCCAGCAGCCGTAATGGACGGGAGAATCAGCCCCAGCATTTT

size: .
V: TRBV18
J: TRBJ2-7
D: TRBD1
CDR3: CASSPLAGRDSFDEQYF
DNA: TGTGCCAGCTCACCACTTGCCGGCCGGGACAGTTTCGACGAGCAGTACTTC

size: .
V: TRBV28
J: TRBJ1-5
D: .
CDR3: CASSPRGRGNQPQHF
DNA: TGTGCCAGCAGCCCGAGGGGGAGGGGTAACCAGCCCCAGCATTTT

size: few
V: TRBV27
J: TRBJ2-7
D: TRBD2
CDR3: CASSSSGISSYEQYF
DNA: TGTGCCAGCAGTTCTAGCGGTATAAGCTCCTACGAGCAGTACTTC

size: once
V: TRBV18
J: TRBJ1-6
D: TRBD1
CDR3: CASSSNPGTGGSPLHF
DNA: TGTGCCAGCTCATCCAACCCCGGGACAGGGGGTTCACCCCTCCACTTT

size: .
V: TRBV9
J: TRBJ2-3
D: TRBD2
CDR3: CASSVALAGGADTQYF
DNA: TGTGCCAGCAGCGTAGCTCTAGCGGGAGGAGCCGATACGCAGTATTTT

size: .
V: TRBV5-8
J: TRBJ1-6
D: .
CDR3: CASSYNTGIHSYNSPLHF
DNA: TGTGCCAGCAGCTACAACACAGGAATCCACTCCTATAATTCACCCCTCCACTTT

size: .
V: TRBV7-9
J: TRBJ2-6
D: .
CDR3: CASTRGTSGANVLTF
DNA: TGTGCCAGCACGAGGGGGACCTCTGGGGCCAACGTCCTGACTTTC

size: .
V: TRBV24-1
J: TRBJ2-1
D: TRBD1
CDR3: CATSGRNPGQGNVDEQFF
DNA: TGTGCCACCAGTGGCCGAAACCCGGGACAGGGGAATGTGGATGAGCAGTTCTTC

size: .
V: TRBV27
J: TRBJ2-7
D: .
CDR3: CASSLSVRGYEQYF
DNA: TGTGCCAGCAGTTTATCGGTCAGGGGCTACGAGCAGTACTTC

size: .
V: TRBV6-5
J: TRBJ1-2
D: TRBD1
CDR3: CASRTYDRDDGYTF
DNA: TGTGCCAGCAGAACCTATGACAGGGACGATGGCTACACCTTC

size: .
V: TRBV28
J: TRBJ1-2
D: .
CDR3: CASSFSVANYGYTF
DNA: TGTGCCAGCAGTTTCTCGGTGGCTAACTATGGCTACACCTTC

size: .
V: TRBV10-3
J: TRBJ1-5
D: .
CDR3: CAISEGEGNQPQHF
DNA: TGTGCCATCAGTGAGGGAGAGGGCAATCAGCCCCAGCATTTT

size: .
V: TRBV19
J: TRBJ1-6
D: .
CDR3: CASNGAGLSNSPLHF
DNA: TGTGCCAGTAACGGGGCAGGACTATCGAATTCACCCCTCCACTTT

size: .
V: TRBV19
J: TRBJ1-1
D: .
CDR3: CASRSGPQVTTEAFF
DNA: TGTGCCAGTAGGTCAGGTCCCCAGGTGACCACTGAAGCTTTCTTT

size: .
V: TRBV5-8
J: TRBJ2-7
D: .
CDR3: CASSLVAGEQYF
DNA: TGTGCCAGCAGCTTGGTGGCGGGAGAGCAGTACTTC

size: .
V: TRBV12-3/TRBV12-4
J: TRBJ1-1
D: .
CDR3: CASSLARNTEAFF
DNA: TGTGCCAGCAGTTTAGCCCGGAACACTGAAGCTTTCTTT

size: .
V: TRBV6-1
J: TRBJ1-3
D: .
CDR3: CASSEVRASGNTIYF
DNA: TGTGCCAGCAGTGAAGTTAGAGCCTCTGGAAACACCATATATTTT